The sequence of this T cell receptor (beta chain) was determined in a study of TIL therapy for anti-PD-1-resistant metastatic lung cancer. This was the immunoSEQ v3 assay. Assay used: immunoSEQ multiplex PCR; TCRdb lists only in-frame clones, some missing. The table lists more than 90,000 clones, roughly two thirds of them singletons. This clone has only a few counts. With 3 bases removed from V and 2 bases from J, the gap between germline ends came to 11 bases. CDR1 is DFQATT, CDR2 SNEGSKA, per germline (reference sequence). The CDR3 totals 13 residues. Indicated time point: pre-treatment sample, taken before nivolumab and TIL therapy. Most excised metastases sampled were pleural nodules or supraclavicular lymph nodes.

The origin of this receptor is a person between 30 and 80 years old with non-small cell lung cancer. The specimen was tumor tissue, collected at baseline. The chain combines TRBV20-1 with TRBJ2-7, with D hard to call. The CDR3 spells CSASSALPYEQYF. The CDR3 nucleotides are TGCAGTGCTAGTTCGGCGTTACCCTACGAGCAGTACTTC.